This TCR beta chain was captured by sequencing in a study of somatic mutations in cytotoxic T cells in rheumatoid arthritis. Generated by immunoSEQ multiplex PCR, the TCRdb table keeps only in-frame clones and is missing some. Seen here are some 30,000 clones, approximately 86% observed once, and the top ten hold about a tenth. Germline CDR1 is SGHDT and CDR2 is YYEEEE. The CDR3 spans 14 residues. V lost 5 bases and J lost 1, with 12 bases in between. The sample taken for sequencing was CD8+ T cells sorted from blood. The receptor was isolated from an adult with rheumatoid arthritis. This rearrangement joins TRBV5-6 to TRBJ1-1, with D maybe TRBD1 (6 bases). In DNA form, the CDR3 reads TGTGCCAGCAGGACCAGGGGACCGAACACTGAAGCTTTCTTT. Encoded protein: CASRTRGPNTEAFF.